This T cell receptor beta chain was retrieved from a study of PD-1 blockade in classical Hodgkin lymphoma. In the case of this clone: What it binds is unknown.

The J segment lost 1 base and the V segment lost 6 bases, leaving 6 bases of the junction unmatched. The CDR3 has 15 amino acids. CDR1 and CDR2 from the germline V gene are MNHEY and SVGAGI. Study results and limitations: Diversity similar to that of newly diagnosed patients was seen at baseline in complete responders. Reasons behind the repertoire differences stay unclear, perhaps disease activity or earlier therapy. Compared with healthy donors, newly diagnosed patients reportedly showed lower baseline TCR diversity. Exclusion was the outcome for patients who began nivolumab under 1 year after ASCT.

The time point is: cycle 4 day 1 (C4D1), after five to seven weeks of nivolumab. Every patient had relapsed following autologous stem cell transplantation, and cohorts differed in brentuximab vedotin exposure. The table came from immunoSEQ multiplex PCR; TCRdb's copy has only in-frame clones and leaves some out. The table records about 93,000 clones, roughly 78% of them present only once. V usage is TRBV6-5 and J usage is TRBJ1-5, with TRBD1 matching 7 bases. This TCR came from a human donor with classical Hodgkin lymphoma. The sequenced sample was peripheral blood mononuclear cells (PBMCs), obtained before the fourth cycle of nivolumab. DNA for the CDR3: TGTGCCAGCAGCTTCCGCAGGGGGAGCAATCAGCCCCAGCATTTT. Amino acids: CASSFRRGSNQPQHF.